These T cell receptor beta chains were read from a single sample in a study of blood T cell repertoires in COVID-19. Only in-frame clones appear in the TCRdb table, and some are missing; sequencing was by immunoSEQ multiplex PCR. Found here are 65,000 to 75,000 clones, roughly 84% of them singletons; the top ten hold 25% to 35%. Sequenced material: peripheral blood. Every receptor here comes from a woman over 75 with active or convalescent COVID-19. Each CDR3 is given with its conserved first and last residue. D genes are given only for firm matches. Only some rows state a clone size, as once, few, many or a class for expanded clones.

cdr3_aa	cdr3_nt	clone_size	j_call	d_call	v_call
CASSPPGGARDTQYF	TGTGCCAGCTCACCACCGGGGGGGGCCAGGGATACGCAGTATTTT	few	TRBJ2-3	-	TRBV18
CSVEDGTRLLGYTF	TGCAGCGTTGAAGATGGCACCAGGCTTCTTGGCTACACCTTC	few	TRBJ1-2	-	TRBV29-1
CASSLRLVADTQYF	TGTGCCAGCAGTTTACGGCTAGTTGCAGATACGCAGTATTTT	-	TRBJ2-3	-	TRBV27
CASSLASTASYGYTF	TGTGCCAGCAGCTTGGCCTCAACAGCTTCCTATGGCTACACCTTC	-	TRBJ1-2	-	TRBV5-4
CASSSLPNSPLHF	TGTGCCAGCAGCTCCCTCCCTAATTCACCCCTCCACTTT	many	TRBJ1-6	-	TRBV7-2
CATSSHRGINEKLFF	TGTGCCACCAGCAGTCACAGGGGGATTAATGAAAAACTGTTTTTT	-	TRBJ1-4	TRBD1	TRBV15
CATSPPTRGPVTGELFF	TGTGCCACCAGCCCACCCACCAGGGGGCCAGTCACCGGGGAGCTGTTTTTT	-	TRBJ2-2	TRBD1	TRBV15
CASSPDSGQETQYF	TGTGCCAGCAGCCCGGACAGCGGCCAAGAGACCCAGTACTTC	-	TRBJ2-5	-	TRBV7-2
CASSEEFANEKLFF	TGTGCCAGCAGCGAGGAGTTTGCTAATGAAAAACTGTTTTTT	-	TRBJ1-4	-	TRBV7-8
CASNPTGPSYGYTF	TGTGCCAGTAACCCTACAGGGCCCAGCTATGGCTACACCTTC	once	TRBJ1-2	-	TRBV19
CASTDRRGSSYEQYF	TGTGCCAGCACCGACAGAAGGGGTAGCTCCTACGAGCAGTACTTC	once	TRBJ2-7	-	TRBV6-5
CASSPRGIPNYGYTF	TGTGCCAGCTCACCTAGGGGGATACCTAACTATGGCTACACCTTC	-	TRBJ1-2	-	TRBV18
CASSLASGAGLGYEQYF	TGTGCCAGCAGCTTAGCGAGTGGGGCGGGATTGGGTTACGAGCAGTACTTC	-	TRBJ2-7	-	TRBV7-8
CASSPRTGTDTQYF	TGTGCCAGCTCACCAAGGACAGGGACAGATACGCAGTATTTT	many	TRBJ2-3	TRBD1	TRBV18
CASSWTGVDGGYTF	TGTGCCAGCAGTTGGACAGGGGTCGATGGTGGCTACACCTTC	-	TRBJ1-2	TRBD1	TRBV6-5
CASSFRLGNTIYF	TGTGCCAGCAGTTTTCGTCTCGGAAACACCATATATTTT	-	TRBJ1-3	-	TRBV6-2/TRBV6-3
CASSLGLAGAGEQFF	TGTGCCAGCAGCCTGGGACTAGCGGGGGCCGGGGAGCAGTTCTTC	once	TRBJ2-1	TRBD2	TRBV5-4
CATEAGTEVFF	TGTGCCACCGAGGCCGGGACAGAAGTTTTCTTT	-	TRBJ1-1	TRBD1	TRBV24-1
CASSPQSVKRGYGELFF	TGTGCCAGCAGCCCGCAGTCGGTGAAGCGGGGGTACGGGGAGCTGTTTTTT	-	TRBJ2-2	TRBD2	TRBV7-2
CASSPDGGSYNEQFF	TGTGCCAGCAGCCCGGACGGAGGATCCTACAATGAGCAGTTCTTC	once	TRBJ2-1	-	TRBV5-8
CASSADRGQETQYF	TGTGCCAGCAGCGCGGACAGGGGGCAAGAGACCCAGTACTTC	-	TRBJ2-5	TRBD1	TRBV2
CASSFGGALHF	TGTGCCAGCAGCTTTGGAGGCGCCCTCCACTTT	-	TRBJ1-6	-	TRBV5-4
CASSYRDRGRGGYTF	TGTGCCAGCAGTTATAGGGACAGGGGGCGGGGCGGCTACACCTTC	-	TRBJ1-2	TRBD1	TRBV6-5
CASSLSQGVSIYF	TGTGCCAGCAGTTTAAGCCAGGGGGTTTCCATATATTTT	once	TRBJ1-3	TRBD1	TRBV12-3/TRBV12-4
CATSRGRGYGYTF	TGTGCCACCAGCAGAGGGCGAGGATATGGCTACACCTTC	-	TRBJ1-2	-	TRBV15
CASSVLAGGNTGELFF	TGTGCCAGCAGCGTACTAGCGGGTGGGAACACCGGGGAGCTGTTTTTT	-	TRBJ2-2	TRBD2	TRBV9
CASSVGAGTEAFF	TGTGCCAGCAGCGTAGGAGCAGGCACTGAAGCTTTCTTT	-	TRBJ1-1	-	TRBV9
CASSYLGTGNEKLFF	TGTGCCAGCAGTTACCTCGGGACAGGGAATGAAAAACTGTTTTTT	few	TRBJ1-4	TRBD1	TRBV6-5
CASAERVVGDEQFF	TGTGCCAGCGCTGAGAGGGTAGTCGGCGATGAGCAGTTCTTC	-	TRBJ2-1	-	TRBV28
CASRALVAKNIQYF	TGTGCCAGCAGGGCTCTGGTAGCCAAAAACATTCAGTACTTC	once	TRBJ2-4	-	TRBV2
CASSLEPGNYGYTF	TGTGCCAGTAGTCTCGAACCCGGTAACTATGGCTACACCTTC	-	TRBJ1-2	-	TRBV19
CASTLEASYEQYF	TGTGCCAGCACTCTCGAAGCTTCCTACGAGCAGTACTTC	-	TRBJ2-7	-	TRBV2
CASSFSGGTQYF	TGTGCCAGCAGTTTTTCAGGGGGTACGCAGTATTTT	-	TRBJ2-3	TRBD1	TRBV27
CASSVGERREAFF	TGTGCCAGCAGCGTAGGAGAACGCCGTGAAGCTTTCTTT	-	TRBJ1-1	-	TRBV9
CASSISRVAGYTF	TGTGCCAGTAGTATATCCAGGGTAGCTGGCTACACCTTC	-	TRBJ1-2	-	TRBV19
CASSPGHPSSSYNSPLHF	TGTGCCAGCAGCCCGGGACACCCTTCGAGCTCCTATAATTCACCCCTCCACTTT	-	TRBJ1-6	-	TRBV7-2
CASSDGGGAGTGELFF	TGCGCCAGCAGTGATGGCGGGGGGGCCGGGACCGGGGAGCTGTTTTTT	few	TRBJ2-2	TRBD2	TRBV10-1
CASSYRTSGFQETQYF	TGTGCCAGCAGTTATCGGACTAGCGGATTCCAAGAGACCCAGTACTTC	-	TRBJ2-5	TRBD2	TRBV2
CASGLDRGRLETQYF	TGTGCTAGTGGTTTGGACAGGGGGAGATTAGAGACCCAGTACTTC	-	TRBJ2-5	TRBD1	TRBV12-5
CAIWGGTGELFF	TGTGCCATATGGGGGGGAACCGGGGAGCTGTTTTTT	-	TRBJ2-2	TRBD2	TRBV28
CASSLAGGNTEAFF	TGTGCCAGCAGCTTAGCGGGGGGAAACACTGAAGCTTTCTTT	-	TRBJ1-1	-	TRBV7-2